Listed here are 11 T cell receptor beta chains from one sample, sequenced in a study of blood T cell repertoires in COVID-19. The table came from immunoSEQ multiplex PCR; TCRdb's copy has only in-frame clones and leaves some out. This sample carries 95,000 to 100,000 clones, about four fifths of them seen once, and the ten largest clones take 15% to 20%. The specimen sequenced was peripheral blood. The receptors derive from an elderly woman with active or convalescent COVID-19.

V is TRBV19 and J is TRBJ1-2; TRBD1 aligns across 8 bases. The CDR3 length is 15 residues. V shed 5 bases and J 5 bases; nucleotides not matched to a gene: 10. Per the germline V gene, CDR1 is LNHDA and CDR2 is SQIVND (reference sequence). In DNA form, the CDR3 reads TGTGCCAGTAGTCGGACCTCCGGGACAGGTTATGGCTACACCTTC. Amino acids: CASSRTSGTGYGYTF.

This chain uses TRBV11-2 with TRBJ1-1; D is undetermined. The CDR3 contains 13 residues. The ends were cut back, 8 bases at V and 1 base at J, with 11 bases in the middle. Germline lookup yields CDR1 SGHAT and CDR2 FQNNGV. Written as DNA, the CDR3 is TGTGCCAGCTCTTACGCGGGGAACACTGAAGCTTTCTTT. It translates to CASSYAGNTEAFF.

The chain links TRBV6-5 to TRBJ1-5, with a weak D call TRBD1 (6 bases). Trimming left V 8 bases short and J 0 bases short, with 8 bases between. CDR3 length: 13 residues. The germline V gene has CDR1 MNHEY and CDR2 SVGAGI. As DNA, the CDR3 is TGTGCCAGCTCGGACAGTAGCAATCAGCCCCAGCATTTT. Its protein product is CASSDSSNQPQHF.

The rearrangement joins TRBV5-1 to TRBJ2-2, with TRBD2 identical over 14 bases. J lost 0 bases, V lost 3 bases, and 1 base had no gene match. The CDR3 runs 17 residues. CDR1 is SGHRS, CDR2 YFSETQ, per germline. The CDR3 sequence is CASSSGLAGANTGELFF. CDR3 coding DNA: TGCGCCAGCAGCTCGGGACTAGCGGGAGCGAACACCGGGGAGCTGTTTTTT.

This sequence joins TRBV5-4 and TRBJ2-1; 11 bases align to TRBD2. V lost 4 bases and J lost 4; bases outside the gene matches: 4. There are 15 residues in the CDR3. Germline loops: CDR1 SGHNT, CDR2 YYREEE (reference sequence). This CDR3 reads CASSATSGSYNEQFF. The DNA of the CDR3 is TGTGCCAGCAGCGCTACTAGCGGGAGTTACAATGAGCAGTTCTTC.

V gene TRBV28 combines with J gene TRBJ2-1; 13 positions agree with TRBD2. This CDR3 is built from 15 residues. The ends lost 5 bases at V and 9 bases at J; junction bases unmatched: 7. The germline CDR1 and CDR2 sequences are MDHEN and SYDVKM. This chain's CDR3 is CASSPGTSGILEQFF. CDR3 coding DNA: TGTGCCAGCAGTCCCGGGACTAGCGGGATACTTGAGCAGTTCTTC.

CDR3 DNA sequence: TGTGCCAGCGCCCAAGGGGGTGGCTATGGCTACACCTTC. As protein: CASAQGGGYGYTF. The rearrangement uses TRBV6-5 and TRBJ1-2, with D possibly matching TRBD1 (6 bases). This CDR3 has 13 residues. The V end lost 8 bases, the J end lost 4 bases, and 14 bases lay between the germline ends. Per germline, CDR1 MNHEY and CDR2 SVGAGI.

The CDR3 sequence is CASSSNTGRGGYTF. CDR3 DNA sequence: TGTGCCAGCAGTTCCAATACAGGGCGAGGTGGCTACACCTTC. The J gene is TRBJ1-2, the V gene TRBV6-5; the D gene is possibly TRBD1 (6 bases). Germline V CDR1 and CDR2: MNHEY, SVGAGI. The CDR3 runs to 14 residues. V dropped 4 bases and J dropped 7 bases, with 16 bases sitting between them.

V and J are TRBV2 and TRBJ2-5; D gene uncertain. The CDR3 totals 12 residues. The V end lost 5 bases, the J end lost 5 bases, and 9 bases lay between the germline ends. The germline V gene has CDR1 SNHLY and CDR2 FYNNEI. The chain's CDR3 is CASSLDWETQYF. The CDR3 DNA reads TGTGCCAGCAGTCTAGACTGGGAGACCCAGTACTTC.

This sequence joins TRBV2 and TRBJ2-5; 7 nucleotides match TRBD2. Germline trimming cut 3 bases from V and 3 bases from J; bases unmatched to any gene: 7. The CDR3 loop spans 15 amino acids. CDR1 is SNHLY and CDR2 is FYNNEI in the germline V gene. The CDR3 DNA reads TGTGCCAGCAGTGAGTTTACTAGCGTTGAAGAGACCCAGTACTTC. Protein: CASSEFTSVEETQYF.

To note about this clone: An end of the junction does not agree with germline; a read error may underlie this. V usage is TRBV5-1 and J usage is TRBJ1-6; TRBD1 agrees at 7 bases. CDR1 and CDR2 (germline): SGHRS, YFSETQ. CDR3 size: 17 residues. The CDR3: CASSLRRQGRPNSPLHF. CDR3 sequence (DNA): TGTGCCAGCAGCTTACGGAGACAGGGCCGCCCTAATTCACCCCTCCACTTT.